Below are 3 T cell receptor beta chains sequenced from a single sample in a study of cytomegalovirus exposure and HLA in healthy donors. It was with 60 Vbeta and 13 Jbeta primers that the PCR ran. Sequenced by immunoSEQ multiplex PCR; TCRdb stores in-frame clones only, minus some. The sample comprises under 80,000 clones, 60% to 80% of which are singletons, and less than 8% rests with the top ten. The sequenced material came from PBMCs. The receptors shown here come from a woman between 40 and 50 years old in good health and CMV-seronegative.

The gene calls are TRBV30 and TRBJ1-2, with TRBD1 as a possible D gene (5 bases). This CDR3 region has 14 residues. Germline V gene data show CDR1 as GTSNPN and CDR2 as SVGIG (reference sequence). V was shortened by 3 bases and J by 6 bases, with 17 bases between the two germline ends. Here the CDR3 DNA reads TGTGCCTGGAGCCGGATAGGGGATGGGGATGGCTACACCTTC. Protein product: CAWSRIGDGDGYTF.

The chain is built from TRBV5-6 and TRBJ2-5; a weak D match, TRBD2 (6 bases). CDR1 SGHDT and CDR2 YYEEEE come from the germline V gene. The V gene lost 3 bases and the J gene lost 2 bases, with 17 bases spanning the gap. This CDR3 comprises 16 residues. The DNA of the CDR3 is TGTGCCAGCAGCTCGACTCCTGGGACTCCACAAGAGACCCAGTACTTC. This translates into CASSSTPGTPQETQYF.

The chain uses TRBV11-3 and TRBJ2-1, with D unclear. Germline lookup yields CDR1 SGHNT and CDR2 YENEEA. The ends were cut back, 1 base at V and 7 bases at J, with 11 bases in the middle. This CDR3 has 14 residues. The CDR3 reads CASSLGGSENEQFF. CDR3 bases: TGTGCCAGCAGCTTAGGTGGCAGCGAGAATGAGCAGTTCTTC.